What follows is one TCR beta chain and its context. The source of the sample is a study of T-cell reconstitution after alpha-beta-depleted transplantation in children. V shed 4 bases and J shed 0 bases, with 9 bases lying between them. The CDR3 totals 15 residues. In germline, CDR1 is MDHEN, CDR2 SYDVKM. Unique molecular identifiers were used to barcode this TCRbeta library. Each CDR3 protein is one row after TCRdb ran MiXCR on the PCR reads. The sample has some 240,000 distinct CDR3 sequences; 12% are singletons. This specimen was PBMCs from the stem cell graft donor, taken from the stem cell graft. This receptor was obtained from a human donor who donated a stem cell graft to a child with acute lymphoblastic leukemia. The chain uses TRBV28 and TRBJ2-2, with D perhaps matching TRBD1 (5 bases). The CDR3 region has the DNA TGTGCCAGCAGTTGGGGCCCAACGAACACCGGGGAGCTGTTTTTT. This encodes CASSWGPTNTGELFF. Complete variable domain (other parts from reference TRBV28 and TRBJ2-2): DVKVTQSSRYLVKRTGEKVFLECVQDMDHENMFWYRQDPGLGLRLIYFSYDVKMKEKGDIPEGYSVSREKKERFSLILESASTNQTSMYLCASSWGPTNTGELFFGEGSRLTVL.